This T cell receptor beta chain is drawn from a study of T cell repertoires in cytomegalovirus infection. Study-wide findings and caveats: HLA-C-restricted CMV clonotypes gave the most frequent clonotype in two of eight donors.

Only a few counts were recorded for this clonotype. Its matching antigen is unknown. CDR3 size: 13 residues. Germline assignment: CDR1 MNHEY and CDR2 SVGAGI. The V end lost 7 bases, the J end lost 4 bases, and 13 bases lay between the germline ends. TCRdb redid the calling of the reads with MiXCR, one entry per CDR3 protein. The sample records about 900,000 distinct CDR3 sequences, roughly 31% being singletons. This chain connects TRBV6-5 to TRBJ1-1; a weak D match, TRBD1 (5 bases). This specimen consisted of cultured CD8+ T cells from PBMCs, obtained from culture after CMV antigen stimulation. The TCR was taken from a human donor in good health (CMV status not recorded). Some clones in this sample may be carry-over from other donors' samples. The DNA for the CDR3 is TGTGCCAGCACCATAGGCGGGGGCACTGAAGCTTTCTTT. This sequence encodes CASTIGGGTEAFF.